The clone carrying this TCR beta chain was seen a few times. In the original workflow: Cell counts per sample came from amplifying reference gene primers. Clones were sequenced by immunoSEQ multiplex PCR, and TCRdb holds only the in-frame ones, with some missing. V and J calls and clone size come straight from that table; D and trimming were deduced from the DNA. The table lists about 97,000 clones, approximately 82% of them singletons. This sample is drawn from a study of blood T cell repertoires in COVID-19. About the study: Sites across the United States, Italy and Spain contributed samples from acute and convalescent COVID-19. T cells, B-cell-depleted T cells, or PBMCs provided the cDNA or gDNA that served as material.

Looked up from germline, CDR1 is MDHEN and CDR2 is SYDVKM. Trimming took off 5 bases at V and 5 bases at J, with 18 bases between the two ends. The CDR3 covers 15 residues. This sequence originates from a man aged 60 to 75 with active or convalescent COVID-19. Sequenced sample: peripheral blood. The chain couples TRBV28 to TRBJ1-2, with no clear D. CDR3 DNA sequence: TGTGCCAGCAGTCCCACCTCTGGCGGCGATTATGGCTACACCTTC. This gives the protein CASSPTSGGDYGYTF.